The rows below give T cell receptor beta chains drawn from one sample of a study of T-cell reconstitution after alpha-beta-depleted transplantation in children. Each CDR3 protein is one row after TCRdb ran MiXCR on the PCR reads. Of about 540,000 distinct CDR3 sequences listed, 18% are singletons. The specimen comprised PBMCs from the stem cell graft donor, sampled from the stem cell graft. These receptors came from a human donor who donated a stem cell graft to a child with acute lymphoblastic leukemia. Each CDR3 is given without its conserved first and last residue. A D gene is named only where the DNA matches it firmly.

d_call	v_call	cdr3_aa
-	TRBV7-9	ASNSGPGTQPQH
-	TRBV29-1	SVEAQNPGTYYGYT
-	TRBV19	ASKSGSMNTEAF
-	TRBV20-1	SALNYEAF
-	TRBV5-5	ASSRLWDENFIDTQY
-	TRBV7-3	ASSQQGGEQY
-	TRBV6-5	ASSYSRAKNIQY
-	TRBV6-6	ASISSGGQPQH
-	TRBV2	ASSVNPRSGMGNTEAF
TRBD1	TRBV24-1	ATSDSTGGGYEQY
-	TRBV20-1	SARDPGAGYGNQPQH
-	TRBV2	ASSWRDITGELF
TRBD2	TRBV20-1	SARDLGLAVYNEQF
-	TRBV27	ASRGRNSYEQY
-	TRBV6-2/TRBV6-3	ASSYGPKEVYRYEQY
-	TRBV6-1	ASSLGWGVNQETQY
TRBD2	TRBV7-9	ASSPSGRARDYEQY
-	TRBV28	ASSTLGQGDYGYT
-	TRBV5-6	ASSLGGGLAYEQY
TRBD1	TRBV12-3/TRBV12-4	ASSRQGSGNQPQH